These 18 T cell receptor beta chains came from one sample sequenced in a study of cytomegalovirus exposure and HLA in healthy donors. Researchers ran the PCR with 60 Vbeta and 13 Jbeta primers. Clones were sequenced by immunoSEQ multiplex PCR, and TCRdb holds only the in-frame ones, with some missing. The sample consists of just under 250,000 clones, about 80% of them appearing once. The sequencing sample was made of PBMCs. These receptors all come from a woman between 40 and 50 years old in good health and CMV-seropositive.

V and J are TRBV11-3 and TRBJ2-7; D perhaps matches TRBD2 (5 bases). CDR1 is SGHNT, CDR2 YENEEA, per germline. V lost 3 bases and J 5 bases, leaving 11 bases between the germline ends. CDR3 length: 13 residues. For the CDR3, the DNA is TGTGCCAGCAGCTTTGGAGGTGCTGACGAGCAGTACTTC. It translates to CASSFGGADEQYF.

V is TRBV5-4 and J is TRBJ1-1; D unclear. Trimming cost V 4 bases and J 3 bases, with 13 bases left between them. This CDR3 is 14 amino acids long. CDR1 is SGHNT and CDR2 is YYREEE in the germline V gene (reference sequence). The CDR3 is CASSPEHRDTEAFF. CDR3 DNA sequence: TGTGCCAGCAGCCCAGAACACCGGGACACTGAAGCTTTCTTT.

The rearrangement links TRBV5-1 to TRBJ2-3; TRBD2 matches 7 bases. Per the germline V gene, CDR1 is SGHRS and CDR2 is YFSETQ. The CDR3 spans 15 residues. The ends lost 3 bases at V and 2 bases at J; junction bases unmatched: 6. CDR3: CASSSLAFSTDTQYF. The CDR3 region has the DNA TGCGCCAGCAGCTCACTAGCGTTTTCCACAGATACGCAGTATTTT.

V usage is TRBV18 and J usage is TRBJ1-2, with 7 bases identical to TRBD1. The CDR3 covers 15 residues. Germline CDR1 is KGHSH and CDR2 is LQKENI. V trimming: 3 bases; J trimming: 6 bases; junction bases outside the gene matches: 10. CDR3 sequence reads: CASSPTGWDRDGYTF. The CDR3 nucleotides read TGTGCCAGCTCACCGACAGGGTGGGATAGGGATGGCTACACCTTC. The whole variable domain, remainder taken from reference TRBV18 and TRBJ1-2, is NAGVMQNPRHLVRRRGQEARLRCSPMKGHSHVYWYRQLPEEGLKFMVYLQKENIIDESGMPKERFSAEFPKEGPSILRIQQVVRGDSAAYFCASSPTGWDRDGYTFGSGTRLTVV.

The chain joins TRBV11-3 to TRBJ2-7; TRBD1 matches at 7 bases. V gave up 3 bases and J gave up 4 bases; unmatched junction bases: 12. This CDR3 spans 16 amino acids. From germline, CDR1 is SGHNT and CDR2 YENEEA. For the CDR3, the DNA is TGTGCCAGCAGCTTGGTCGTAAGGACAGGTCGTTACGAGCAGTACTTC. Residues: CASSLVVRTGRYEQYF. The full variable domain, its missing parts supplied by reference TRBV11-3 and TRBJ2-7, is EAGVVQSPRYKIIEKKQPVAFWCNPISGHNTLYWYLQNLGQGPELLIRYENEEAVDDSQLPKDRFSAERLKGVDSTLKIQPAELGDSAVYLCASSLVVRTGRYEQYFGPGTRLTVT.

The chain employs TRBV6-5 and TRBJ2-7; D possibly corresponds to TRBD1 (5 bases). Deletions cut 2 bases from V and 5 bases from J, with 19 bases between. This CDR3 comprises 16 residues. Germline V gives CDR1 MNHEY, CDR2 SVGAGI. The CDR3 sequence: CASSYIRGYARDEQYF. The DNA for the CDR3 is TGTGCCAGCAGTTACATAAGGGGATACGCCCGCGACGAGCAGTACTTC.

V gene TRBV6-1 combines with J gene TRBJ2-2; possibly TRBD1 for D (6 bases). The CDR3 consists of 12 residues. Germline V gene data show CDR1 as MNHNS and CDR2 as SASEGT. Trimming stripped 6 bases from V and 9 bases from J, with 11 bases between. CDR3 nucleotide sequence: TGTGCCAGCAGCAGGGGAGAACGGGAGCTGTTTTTT. It is translated as CASSRGERELFF.

V usage is TRBV5-1 and J usage is TRBJ1-4, with 9 bases fitting TRBD1. Germline V gene lookup returns CDR1 SGHRS and CDR2 YFSETQ. The CDR3 loop spans 13 amino acids. Trimming cost V 4 bases and J 14 bases; bases outside gene matches: 9. The CDR3: CASSQGQGEELFF. Written as DNA, the CDR3 is TGCGCCAGCAGCCAGGGACAGGGAGAAGAGCTGTTTTTT.

The J gene is TRBJ1-1, the V gene TRBV6-1; 8 bases agree with TRBD1. The CDR3 runs 15 residues. V lost 6 bases and J lost 1; bases outside the gene matches: 7. Germline CDR1 MNHNS, CDR2 SASEGT. The CDR3 bases are TGTGCCAGCAGGACGGGACAGGAAACGAACACTGAAGCTTTCTTT. It encodes CASRTGQETNTEAFF.

V and J are TRBV6-1 and TRBJ2-3; D might be TRBD2 (6 bases). The CDR3 is 14 residues long. Germline-derived CDR1 and CDR2 are MNHNS and SASEGT. V shed 6 bases and J shed 6 bases, with 16 bases lying between them. The CDR3 reads CASRGTDIEDTQYF. For the CDR3, the DNA is TGTGCCAGCAGGGGGACTGACATTGAGGATACGCAGTATTTT.

The gene calls are TRBV7-2 and TRBJ2-7, with 7 bases matching TRBD1. The CDR3 has 14 residues. Per germline, CDR1 SGHTA and CDR2 FQGNSA. Unmatched junction bases numbered 2, after V lost 1 base and J lost 2 bases. In DNA form, the CDR3 reads TGTGCCAGCAGCTTAGACAGGGGAACCTACGAGCAGTACTTC. Translating gives CASSLDRGTYEQYF. The whole variable domain, remainder taken from reference TRBV7-2 and TRBJ2-7, is GAGVSQSPSNKVTEKGKDVELRCDPISGHTALYWYRQSLGQGLEFLIYFQGNSAPDKSGLPSDRFSAERTGGSVSTLTIQRTQQEDSAVYLCASSLDRGTYEQYFGPGTRLTVT.

This chain links TRBV4-2 with TRBJ1-6, with 9 positions matching TRBD1. CDR1 is LGHNA and CDR2 is YNFKEQ in the germline V gene. V shed 1 base and J 8 bases; nucleotides not matched to a gene: 3. There are 15 residues in the CDR3. The CDR3 region is CASSQGTGDHSPLHF. The CDR3, as DNA: TGTGCCAGCAGCCAAGGGACAGGGGATCATTCACCCCTCCACTTT.

This chain joins TRBV27 and TRBJ2-1; D possibly corresponds to TRBD2 (7 bases). CDR3 length: 16 amino acids. Per germline, CDR1 MNHEY and CDR2 SMNVEV (reference sequence). The V gene lost 9 bases and the J gene lost 4 bases, with 22 bases spanning the gap. CDR3 amino acids: CASRGPSPAGYNEQFF. The CDR3 DNA reads as TGTGCCAGTCGGGGGCCGTCCCCAGCGGGGTACAATGAGCAGTTCTTC.

This chain joins TRBV6-6 and TRBJ2-5, with TRBD1 matching over 9 bases. The J call is doubtful: the DNA matches TRBJ2-7 better. In germline, CDR1 is MNHNY, CDR2 SVGAGI (reference sequence). The CDR3 runs 15 residues. The CDR3 DNA sequence: TGTGCCAGCAGTTCCCCGGACAGGGGAAAAATCGAGCAGTACTTC. Translation gives CASSSPDRGKIEQYF.

V and J are TRBV5-1 and TRBJ1-2, with D possibly being TRBD1 (6 bases). V lost 7 bases to trimming and J lost 7 bases, with 17 bases between them. Per germline, CDR1 SGHRS and CDR2 YFSETQ. The CDR3 length is 13 residues. The CDR3, as DNA: TGCGCCAGCGCGCTGGGGGCCCCGGGTGGCTACACCTTC. Protein sequence: CASALGAPGGYTF. The variable domain in full, completed from reference TRBV5-1 and TRBJ1-2, reads KAGVTQTPRYLIKTRGQQVTLSCSPISGHRSVSWYQQTPGQGLQFLFEYFSETQRNKGNFPGRFSGRQFSNSRSEMNVSTLELGDSALYLCASALGAPGGYTFGSGTRLTVV.

The chain has TRBV5-1 and TRBJ2-7; 7 nucleotides agree with TRBD1. The CDR3 extends over 14 amino acids. J lost 2 bases, V lost 4 bases, and 6 bases had no gene match. The germline CDR1 and CDR2 sequences are SGHRS and YFSETQ. CDR3 in DNA: TGCGCCAGCAGCCAGAGACAGGGCGCCTACGAGCAGTACTTC. Translation: CASSQRQGAYEQYF. Full variable domain (rest looked up from reference TRBV5-1 and TRBJ2-7): KAGVTQTPRYLIKTRGQQVTLSCSPISGHRSVSWYQQTPGQGLQFLFEYFSETQRNKGNFPGRFSGRQFSNSRSEMNVSTLELGDSALYLCASSQRQGAYEQYFGPGTRLTVT.

The chain combines TRBV7-6 with TRBJ1-5, with D perhaps matching TRBD1 (6 bases). The germline gives CDR1 SGHVS, CDR2 FNYEAQ. With 1 base removed from V and 6 bases from J, the gap between germline ends came to 10 bases. The CDR3 is made up of 14 amino acids. The DNA of the CDR3 is TGTGCCAGCAGCTTAGTGCAGGGGACTCAGCCCCAGCATTTT. Translating gives CASSLVQGTQPQHF.

The genes are TRBV29-1 and TRBJ2-5, with 8 bases lining up with TRBD1. Germline V CDR1 and CDR2: SQVTM, ANQGSEA. The CDR3 loop spans 12 amino acids. The CDR3 bases are TGCAGTCAACTGACAGGGGAAGAGACCCAGTACTTC. Protein: CSQLTGEETQYF.